This TCR beta chain was recorded in a study of tumor and adjacent non-tumor tissue in lung cancer. The template was RNA from unsorted bulk tissue. More than 3 cm separated this lung sample from the edge of the tumor. Study-level results: Higher tumor TCR diversity was associated with shorter survival. Tumor tissue had significantly higher TCR diversity than normal lung. Tumor repertoires had a smaller top 100 clone share than normal lung.

Regarding this clonotype: Antigen: not known. This may arise from a read error, as a much more abundant clone is one base away.

CDR1 is MGHRA, CDR2 YSYEKL, per germline. The CDR3 is made up of 15 amino acids. TCRbeta libraries were built with three rounds of nested PCR, modified from ARM-PCR. TCRdb processed the multiplex PCR reads anew with MiXCR; each CDR3 protein has one entry. Of about 80,000 distinct CDR3 sequences listed, 80% to 90% are singletons. V is TRBV4-1 and J is TRBJ1-5, with a weak D call TRBD1 (5 bases). This TCR derives from a man in his 60s with non-small cell lung cancer. Sequenced: distant non-tumor lung tissue. The CDR3 protein is CANSQDGIGDRPQHF. The CDR3 DNA is TGCGCCAACAGCCAAGATGGGATTGGGGACCGGCCCCAGCATTTT.